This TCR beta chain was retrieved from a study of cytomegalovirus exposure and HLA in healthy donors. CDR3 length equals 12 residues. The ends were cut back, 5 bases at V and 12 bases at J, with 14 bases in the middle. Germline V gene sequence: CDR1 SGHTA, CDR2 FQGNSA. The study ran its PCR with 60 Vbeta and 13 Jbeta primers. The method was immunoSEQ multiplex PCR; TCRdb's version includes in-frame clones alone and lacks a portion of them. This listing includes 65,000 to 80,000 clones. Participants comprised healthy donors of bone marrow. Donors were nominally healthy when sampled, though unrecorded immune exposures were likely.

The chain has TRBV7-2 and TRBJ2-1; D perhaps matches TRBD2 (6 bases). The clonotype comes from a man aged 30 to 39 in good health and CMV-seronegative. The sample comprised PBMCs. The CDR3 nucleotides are TGTGCCAGCAGCCTGGACTACCCCCCGCAGTTCTTC. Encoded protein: CASSLDYPPQFF.